Below, 27 T cell receptor beta chains from the same sample are listed, as sequenced in a study of shared clonotypes between healthy human individuals. TCRdb's table, derived via immunoSEQ multiplex PCR, lists solely in-frame clones and lacks some. The sample lists millions of clones; more than 90% were seen once. Sequenced material: naive CD4+ T cells sorted from blood. Subset described: CD45RA+ positively selected. These receptors all stem from a man younger than 30 in good health.

This chain connects TRBV5-1 to TRBJ2-3; 7 bases match TRBD1. The trim removed 3 bases at V and 2 bases at J, leaving 3 bases unmatched. Germline-derived CDR1 and CDR2 are SGHRS and YFSETQ. The CDR3 runs 14 residues. The CDR3 here is CASSWGTATDTQYF. In DNA, the CDR3 is TGCGCCAGCAGCTGGGGGACAGCCACAGATACGCAGTATTTT. The full variable domain, with the rest looked up from reference TRBV5-1 and TRBJ2-3, is KAGVTQTPRYLIKTRGQQVTLSCSPISGHRSVSWYQQTPGQGLQFLFEYFSETQRNKGNFPGRFSGRQFSNSRSEMNVSTLELGDSALYLCASSWGTATDTQYFGPGTRLTVL.

The count of this clone is one. Within the sample, other DNA sequences also encode this same CDR3. This chain joins TRBV5-1 and TRBJ2-7; D perhaps matches TRBD2 (5 bases). The V and J ends lost 4 bases and 4 bases respectively, with 9 bases between them. The V gene's germline CDR1 is SGHRS and CDR2 YFSETQ. CDR3 length equals 12 residues. This CDR3 is CASSLTTYEQYF. CDR3 in DNA: TGCGCCAGCAGCCTGACTACTTACGAGCAGTACTTC.

The V and J genes are TRBV4-3 and TRBJ2-7; 8 nucleotides match TRBD2. Germline CDR1 reads LGHNA; CDR2 reads YSLEER. The CDR3 spans 15 residues. V trimming: 2 bases; J trimming: 4 bases; junction bases outside the gene matches: 7. The CDR3 here is CASSQTSGKSYEQYF. CDR3 nucleotide sequence: TGCGCCAGCAGCCAAACTAGCGGAAAGAGTTACGAGCAGTACTTC.

This rearrangement joins TRBV7-9 to TRBJ2-3, with D tentatively TRBD1 or TRBD2 (5 bases each). Per the germline V gene, CDR1 is SEHNR and CDR2 is FQNEAQ (reference sequence). This CDR3 has 18 amino acids. V lost 5 bases, J lost 5 bases, and 26 bases lay in between. The CDR3 spells CASSPRRGTGTLGDTQYF. DNA for the CDR3: TGTGCCAGCAGCCCGCGTCGGGGCACCGGGACCCTCGGAGATACGCAGTATTTT.

V and J are TRBV1 and TRBJ1-3; the table's D call, TRBD1, has no DNA check behind it. TRBV1 is noted as a pseudogene. The length of the CDR3 is 20 residues. In DNA, the CDR3 is TGCACCAGCAGCTCTAGGGGGGACAGCACCCTCAATAGGTCTGGAAACACCATATATTTT. Translated: CTSSSRGDSTLNRSGNTIYF.

This clone has only one observation. This sequence joins TRBV21-1 and TRBJ1-6; no check of the table's D call, TRBD1, against the DNA was made. TRBV21-1 is a listed pseudogene. This CDR3 comprises 16 residues. The CDR3 DNA follows: TGTGCCAGCAGCAAGGCAGGTATCTCAGTCTGGCCACCCCTCCACTTT. As protein: CASSKAGISVWPPLHF.

The gene calls are TRBV6-6 and TRBJ2-7; 10 bases fit TRBD2. After removal of 0 bases from V and 4 bases from J, the junction contained 6 bases not matched to a gene. CDR1 is MNHNY and CDR2 is SVGAGI in the germline V gene (reference sequence). The CDR3 spans 16 residues. The chain's CDR3 is CASSYSMASGSYEQYF. CDR3 nucleotide sequence: TGTGCCAGCAGTTACTCGATGGCTAGCGGGAGTTACGAGCAGTACTTC.

The chain combines TRBV5-6 with TRBJ1-6; 7 bases fit TRBD1. The CDR3 loop spans 17 amino acids. V dropped 4 bases and J dropped 8; count of bases not matched to a gene: 15. The germline V gene has CDR1 SGHDT and CDR2 YYEEEE. The DNA for the CDR3 is TGTGCCAGCAGCCACGCTTACCTAGACAGGGATGATTCACCCCTCCACTTT. The encoded protein is CASSHAYLDRDDSPLHF.

Here the CDR3 reads CAIGRTGGVYEQYF. The CDR3 DNA reads TGTGCCATCGGACGGACAGGGGGGGTCTACGAGCAGTACTTC. The rearrangement links TRBV10-3 to TRBJ2-7, with 10 nucleotides matching TRBD1. The CDR3 is 14 residues long. Trimming cost V 8 bases and J 3 bases; bases outside gene matches: 7. Per germline, CDR1 ENHRY and CDR2 SYGVKD.

V is TRBV6-1 and J is TRBJ2-3, with D perhaps matching TRBD2 (5 bases). Trimming pared 11 bases from V and 2 bases from J, leaving 14 bases between. The length of the CDR3 is 13 residues. CDR1 is MNHNS, CDR2 SASEGT, per germline. The CDR3 reads CAVQRAVTDTQYF. CDR3 DNA: TGTGCCGTCCAGAGAGCGGTCACAGATACGCAGTATTTT.

The V gene is TRBV7-2, the J gene TRBJ2-5; D not certain. V lost 5 bases and J 5 bases, leaving 15 bases between the germline ends. This CDR3 has 14 amino acids. Germline V gene data show CDR1 as SGHTA and CDR2 as FQGNSA. The CDR3 DNA is TGTGCCAGCAGCCCGATCGTGGGATGGGAGACCCAGTACTTC. This encodes CASSPIVGWETQYF.

This CDR3 reads CASGSGSGSGTEAFF. The CDR3, as DNA: TGTGCTAGTGGTTCGGGATCAGGGTCGGGAACTGAAGCTTTCTTT. The genes are TRBV12-5 and TRBJ1-1, with a possible D match to TRBD1 (5 bases). Looked up from germline, CDR1 is LGHNT and CDR2 is FRNRAP. Between the trimmed V and J ends, which lost 4 bases and 5 bases, there was a span of 17 bases. There are 15 residues in the CDR3. The full variable domain, in which reference TRBV12-5 and TRBJ1-1 provide the parts outside the CDR3, is DARVTQTPRHKVTEMGQEVTMRCQPILGHNTVFWYRQTMMQGLELLAYFRNRAPLDDSGMPKDRFSAEMPDATLATLKIQPSEPRDSAVYFCASGSGSGSGTEAFFGQGTRLTVV.

J is TRBJ1-4 and V is TRBV18, with unresolved D. Deletions cut 0 bases from V and 7 bases from J, with 6 bases between. The CDR3 extends over 13 amino acids. Germline V lookup: CDR1 KGHSH, CDR2 LQKENI. This CDR3 reads CASSPPNGEKLFF. Written as DNA, the CDR3 is TGTGCCAGCTCACCACCGAACGGTGAAAAACTGTTTTTT.

The V call is TRBV7-9, the J call TRBJ1-2; D is possibly TRBD1 (5 bases). The CDR3 contains 16 residues. V lost 5 bases, J lost 4 bases, and 20 bases lay in between. Germline CDR1 and CDR2: SEHNR and FQNEAQ (reference sequence). The CDR3 region is CASSTQVVGGVYGYTF. CDR3 DNA: TGTGCCAGCAGCACCCAAGTGGTGGGGGGAGTCTATGGCTACACCTTC.

The chain combines TRBV19 with TRBJ1-5; 12 positions agree with TRBD1. With V trimmed by 3 bases and J by 7 bases, 4 bases remained unmatched. Germline values: CDR1 LNHDA, CDR2 SQIVND (reference sequence). This CDR3 has 15 amino acids. CDR3 region: CASSMEGQGAQPQHF. The CDR3 DNA is TGTGCCAGTAGTATGGAGGGACAGGGGGCCCAGCCCCAGCATTTT.

The rearrangement links TRBV7-9 to TRBJ1-2; D is ambiguous. Germline V gene data show CDR1 as SEHNR and CDR2 as FQNEAQ (reference sequence). This CDR3 is built from 13 residues. V was trimmed by 0 bases and J by 4 bases, leaving 6 bases between them. The CDR3 loop reads CASSLAFRYGYTF. In DNA form, the CDR3 reads TGTGCCAGCAGCTTAGCGTTTCGCTATGGCTACACCTTC.

The V call is TRBV6-5, the J call TRBJ1-1; 10 positions match TRBD1. V lost 5 bases, J lost 1 base, and 4 bases stayed unmatched. Germline assignment: CDR1 MNHEY and CDR2 SVGAGI. CDR3 length: 15 amino acids. The CDR3 DNA reads TGTGCCAGCAGTCGACAGGGGGCCTGGAACACTGAAGCTTTCTTT. Encoded protein: CASSRQGAWNTEAFF.

In regard to this clone: This same CDR3 is encoded by further DNA sequences in the sample. The V call is TRBV30, the J call TRBJ1-2; TRBD1 is a possible D gene (5 bases). Trimming took off 3 bases at V and 7 bases at J, with 9 bases between the two ends. CDR3 length: 11 amino acids. Germline CDR1 reads GTSNPN; CDR2 reads SVGIG (reference sequence). This chain's CDR3 is CAWRTGGGYTF. The CDR3 bases are TGTGCCTGGAGGACTGGGGGTGGCTACACCTTC.

The chain couples TRBV5-1 to TRBJ1-5; no firm D call. The CDR3 runs 14 residues. CDR1 and CDR2 (germline): SGHRS, YFSETQ. The ends were cut back, 4 bases at V and 3 bases at J, with 11 bases in the middle. The CDR3 DNA reads as TGCGCCAGCAGCCCGGACGGCCCCAATCAGCCCCAGCATTTT. Encoded protein: CASSPDGPNQPQHF.

V gene TRBV6-5 combines with J gene TRBJ2-2, with D possibly TRBD1 on 5 matching bases. Germline lookup yields CDR1 MNHEY and CDR2 SVGAGI. V lost 0 bases and J 5 bases, leaving 7 bases between the germline ends. The CDR3 extends over 14 amino acids. The CDR3 here is CASSYSDRTGELFF. The CDR3 DNA is TGTGCCAGCAGTTACTCCGACAGAACCGGGGAGCTGTTTTTT.

The chain recombines TRBV14 with TRBJ1-6, with a weak D call TRBD1 (5 bases). The CDR3 totals 16 residues. V shed 1 base and J shed 10 bases, with 17 bases lying between them. CDR1 SGHDN and CDR2 FVKESK come from the germline V gene. As DNA, the CDR3 is TGTGCCAGCAGCCAAGTACGGGGGGAAAGCCGCTCACCCCTCCACTTT. It codes for CASSQVRGESRSPLHF.

V and J are TRBV5-6 and TRBJ2-4, with 7 bases fitting TRBD1. The CDR3 has 14 residues. V lost 5 bases and J lost 15; bases outside the gene matches: 17. Per germline, CDR1 SGHDT and CDR2 YYEEEE. In DNA form, the CDR3 reads TGTGCCAGCAGTCAAAAGGACAGGCTTGGGGGAAGGTACTTC. Protein sequence: CASSQKDRLGGRYF.

The V and J genes are TRBV7-9 and TRBJ1-2, with TRBD1 as a possible D gene (5 bases). The CDR3 runs 17 residues. The germline CDR1 and CDR2 sequences are SEHNR and FQNEAQ (reference sequence). Trimming pared 1 base from V and 7 bases from J, leaving 22 bases between. The CDR3 DNA is TGTGCCAGCAGCTTAGTTGGGGCAGGAAATTCTTTATCTGGCTACACCTTC. This gives the protein CASSLVGAGNSLSGYTF.

This rearrangement joins TRBV4-3 to TRBJ1-2; 7 nucleotides match TRBD1. The CDR3 covers 15 residues. Germline trimming cut 4 bases from V and 5 bases from J; bases unmatched to any gene: 10. Germline V gives CDR1 LGHNA, CDR2 YSLEER. CDR3 loop: CASSPGRQGGYGYTF. CDR3 DNA: TGCGCCAGCAGCCCGGGTCGACAGGGTGGATATGGCTACACCTTC.

The chain employs TRBV7-9 and TRBJ2-7, with 8 positions matching TRBD1. This CDR3 spans 15 amino acids. CDR1 and CDR2 (germline): SEHNR, FQNEAQ (reference sequence). V lost 3 bases to trimming and J lost 0 bases; unmatched junction nucleotides: 4. The CDR3 loop is CASSFDRGSSYEQYF. In nucleotides, the CDR3 is TGTGCCAGCAGCTTTGACAGGGGAAGCTCCTACGAGCAGTACTTC.

V gene TRBV28 combines with J gene TRBJ1-2; 8 positions match TRBD1. Germline lookup yields CDR1 MDHEN and CDR2 SYDVKM. The CDR3 sequence is 13 residues long. After removal of 5 bases from V and 6 bases from J, the junction contained 5 bases not matched to a gene. CDR3 sequence: CASSRTGRHGYTF. The CDR3 nucleotides are TGTGCCAGCAGTCGGACAGGGCGTCATGGCTACACCTTC.

CDR3 protein: CASANRGGETQYF. DNA of the CDR3: TGCGCCAGCGCTAACAGGGGGGGAGAGACCCAGTACTTC. J is TRBJ2-5 and V is TRBV10-2, with D possibly being TRBD1 (8 bases). The CDR3 contains 13 residues. CDR1 and CDR2 from the germline V gene are WSHSY and SAAADI. V lost 8 bases, J lost 4 bases, and 14 bases lay in between.